The T cell receptor beta chain described here comes from a study of metastatic and nonmetastatic thyroid tumors. As for the study in general: Comparative analysis of repertoires was undertaken across blood and tumor or nodule tissue obtained from malignant and benign thyroid patients.

Thyroid surgery took place with no prior treatment in any patient. General study findings and limits: Patients with malignant thyroid tumors reportedly had significantly higher TCR beta diversity than those with benign nodules, in blood and tumor.

V lost 5 bases and J lost 4, with 11 bases in between. Germline CDR1 MNHNS, CDR2 SASEGT. The CDR3 runs to 13 residues. This clone came up a few times. Antigen specificity is unknown. Under the authors' procedure: The study took CDR3 differences across clinicopathological groups and made a distant-metastasis classifier for papillary thyroid cancer from them. TCRdb re-processed the PCR reads through MiXCR. TCRdb, not the original authors, processed these V and J calls. The profile shows about 6,100 clones, around 31% of them singletons. The chain has TRBV6-1 and TRBJ1-2, with D uncertain. The sequencing input was adjacent normal tissue. This receptor was taken from a male donor with papillary thyroid cancer or a benign thyroid nodule (not recorded which). Some clones in this sample may be carry-over from other donors' samples. CDR3 amino acids: CASSPGSSYGYTF. CDR3 coding DNA: TGTGCCAGCAGTCCCGGAAGCAGCTATGGCTACACCTTC.